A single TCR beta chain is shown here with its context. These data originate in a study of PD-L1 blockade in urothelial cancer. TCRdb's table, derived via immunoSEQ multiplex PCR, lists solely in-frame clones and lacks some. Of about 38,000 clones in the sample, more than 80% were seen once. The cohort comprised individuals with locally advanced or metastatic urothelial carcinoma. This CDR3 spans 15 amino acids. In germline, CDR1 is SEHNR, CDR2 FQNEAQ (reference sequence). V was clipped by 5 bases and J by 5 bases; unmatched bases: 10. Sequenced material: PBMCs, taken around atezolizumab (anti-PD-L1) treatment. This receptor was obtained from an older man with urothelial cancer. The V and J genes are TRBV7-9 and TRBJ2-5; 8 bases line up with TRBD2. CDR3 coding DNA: TGTGCCAGCAGCGTGACGGGACTAGGTGGGGAGACCCAGTACTTC. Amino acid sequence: CASSVTGLGGETQYF.